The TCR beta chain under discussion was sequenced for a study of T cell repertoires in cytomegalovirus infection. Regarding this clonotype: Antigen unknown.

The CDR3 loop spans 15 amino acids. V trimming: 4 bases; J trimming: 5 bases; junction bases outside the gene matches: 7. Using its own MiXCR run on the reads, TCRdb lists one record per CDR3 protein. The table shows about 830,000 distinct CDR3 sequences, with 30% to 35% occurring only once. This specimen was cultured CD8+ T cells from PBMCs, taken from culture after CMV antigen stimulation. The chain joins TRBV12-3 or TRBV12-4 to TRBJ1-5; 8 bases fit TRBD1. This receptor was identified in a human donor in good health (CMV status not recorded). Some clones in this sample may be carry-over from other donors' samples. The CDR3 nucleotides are TGTGCCAGCAGTTATGGACAGGGAGGGTATCAGCCCCAGCATTTT. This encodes CASSYGQGGYQPQHF.